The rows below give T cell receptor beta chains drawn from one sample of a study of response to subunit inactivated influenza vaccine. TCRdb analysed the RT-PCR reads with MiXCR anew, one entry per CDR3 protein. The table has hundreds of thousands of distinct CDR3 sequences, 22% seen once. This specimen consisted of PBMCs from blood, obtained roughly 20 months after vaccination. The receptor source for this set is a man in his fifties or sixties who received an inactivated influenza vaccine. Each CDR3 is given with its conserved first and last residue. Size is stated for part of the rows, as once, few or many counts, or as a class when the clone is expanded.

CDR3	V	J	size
CASSGGSYEQYF	TRBV6-2/TRBV6-3	TRBJ2-7	NA
CSVRTADTQYF	TRBV29-1	TRBJ2-3	NA
CASSLTSGGARNIQYF	TRBV12-3/TRBV12-4	TRBJ2-4	NA
CASATGLAGLRGKNIQYF	TRBV19	TRBJ2-4	NA
CASSQDRTGVESYGYTF	TRBV4-2	TRBJ1-2	few
CSVPWGGNTEAFF	TRBV29-1	TRBJ1-1	many
CASTPQGFYGYTF	TRBV12-3/TRBV12-4	TRBJ1-2	many
CASRQTGTVSNEQFF	TRBV2	TRBJ2-1	NA
CASSFERRWIYTF	TRBV6-1	TRBJ1-2	NA
CASSLAGGPRYNSPLHF	TRBV7-2	TRBJ1-6	few
CASSTNRGNEQFF	TRBV7-3	TRBJ2-1	NA
CASSDGAGGIADTQYF	TRBV25-1	TRBJ2-3	NA
CASSISGGRGNQPQHF	TRBV19	TRBJ1-5	few
CASGGASYEQFF	TRBV6-1	TRBJ2-1	NA
CSARRTATFSYNSPLHF	TRBV20-1	TRBJ1-6	NA
CASSTWTSAYNEQFF	TRBV14	TRBJ2-1	NA
CASSQLHAGSFPNQPQHF	TRBV4-2	TRBJ1-5	NA
CASSQLAGGRMDTQYF	TRBV4-1	TRBJ2-3	NA
CASSVSGTTYEQYF	TRBV10-2	TRBJ2-7	NA
CASSLDSGGEQYF	TRBV5-1	TRBJ2-7	few
CSVIVPYEQYF	TRBV29-1	TRBJ2-7	many
CSARTAEAFF	TRBV20-1	TRBJ1-1	NA
CASRGYEQYF	TRBV25-1	TRBJ2-7	few
CASSQQLPDTQYF	TRBV7-9	TRBJ2-3	NA
CASSFGGYTGELFF	TRBV7-6	TRBJ2-2	NA
CASRRDRGGEKLFF	TRBV27	TRBJ1-4	many
CASSPTEASSTDTQYF	TRBV18	TRBJ2-3	NA
CASSLAATGVEKLFF	TRBV12-3/TRBV12-4	TRBJ1-4	NA
CASSHIRQKANYGYTF	TRBV11-2	TRBJ1-2	NA
CSARDKFGRVWNSPLHF	TRBV20-1	TRBJ1-6	NA
CASQQDSNQPQHF	TRBV18	TRBJ1-5	many
CASSQVGTGLSNQPQHF	TRBV4-1	TRBJ1-5	NA
CASSSPTRNYGYTF	TRBV27	TRBJ1-2	NA
CASSTRGRNNEKLFF	TRBV6-1	TRBJ1-4	few
CASSSFVVSVGGNSPLHF	TRBV11-2	TRBJ1-6	NA
CASSEGRSSYNEQFF	TRBV5-1	TRBJ2-1	many
CASSLLYRAVDGYTF	TRBV7-2	TRBJ1-2	few
CASSPDRGLDQPQHF	TRBV5-6	TRBJ1-5	few